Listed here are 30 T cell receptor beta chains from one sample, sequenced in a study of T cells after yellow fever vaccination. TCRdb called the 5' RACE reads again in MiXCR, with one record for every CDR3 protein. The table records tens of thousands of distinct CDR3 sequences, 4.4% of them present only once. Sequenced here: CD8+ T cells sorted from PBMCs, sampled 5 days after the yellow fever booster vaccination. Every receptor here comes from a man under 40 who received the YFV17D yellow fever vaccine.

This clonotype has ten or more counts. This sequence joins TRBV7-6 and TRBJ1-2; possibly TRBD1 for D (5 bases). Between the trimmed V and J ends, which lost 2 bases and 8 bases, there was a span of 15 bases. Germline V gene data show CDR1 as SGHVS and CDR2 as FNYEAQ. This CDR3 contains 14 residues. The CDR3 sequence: CASSLLVGARGYTF. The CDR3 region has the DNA TGTGCCAGCAGCTTATTAGTAGGGGCGCGGGGCTACACCTTC. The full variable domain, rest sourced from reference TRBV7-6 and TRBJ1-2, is GAGVSQSPRYKVTKRGQDVALRCDPISGHVSLYWYRQALGQGPEFLTYFNYEAQQDKSGLPNDRFSAERPEGSISTLTIQRTEQRDSAMYRCASSLLVGARGYTFGSGTRLTVV.

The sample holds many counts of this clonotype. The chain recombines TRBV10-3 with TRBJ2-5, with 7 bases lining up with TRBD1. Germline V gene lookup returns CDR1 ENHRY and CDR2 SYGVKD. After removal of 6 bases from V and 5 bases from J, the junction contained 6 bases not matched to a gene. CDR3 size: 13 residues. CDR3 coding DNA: TGTGCCATCAGCGCCGGGACAGACGAGACCCAGTACTTC. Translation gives CAISAGTDETQYF.

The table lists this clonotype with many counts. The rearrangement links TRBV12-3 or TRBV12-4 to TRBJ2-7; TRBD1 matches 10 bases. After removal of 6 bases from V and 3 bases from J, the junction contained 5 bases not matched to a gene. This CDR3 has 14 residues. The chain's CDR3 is CASSTGTGVYEQYF. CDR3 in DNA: TGTGCCAGCAGCACCGGGACAGGGGTCTACGAGCAGTACTTC.

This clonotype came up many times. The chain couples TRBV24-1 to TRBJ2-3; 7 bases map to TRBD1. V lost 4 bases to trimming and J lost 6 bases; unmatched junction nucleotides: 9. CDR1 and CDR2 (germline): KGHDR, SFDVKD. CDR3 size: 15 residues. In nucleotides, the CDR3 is TGTGCCACCAGTGACCCGGGACAGTCTACGGATACGCAGTATTTT. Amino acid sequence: CATSDPGQSTDTQYF.

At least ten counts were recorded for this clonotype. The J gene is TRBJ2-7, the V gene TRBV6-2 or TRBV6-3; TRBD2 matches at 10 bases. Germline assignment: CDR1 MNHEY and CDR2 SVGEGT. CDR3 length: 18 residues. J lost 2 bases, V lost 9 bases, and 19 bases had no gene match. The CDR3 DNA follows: TGTGCCAGTCAGCCGACAGATTCTAGCGGGAGCCTCCCCTACGAGCAGTACTTC. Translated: CASQPTDSSGSLPYEQYF.

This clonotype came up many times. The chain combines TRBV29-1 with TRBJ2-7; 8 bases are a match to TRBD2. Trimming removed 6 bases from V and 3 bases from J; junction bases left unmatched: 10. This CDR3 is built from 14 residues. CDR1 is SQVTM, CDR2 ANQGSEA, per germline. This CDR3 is CSVAPGTRGYEQYF. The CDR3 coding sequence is TGCAGCGTGGCCCCCGGGACTAGGGGCTACGAGCAGTACTTC.

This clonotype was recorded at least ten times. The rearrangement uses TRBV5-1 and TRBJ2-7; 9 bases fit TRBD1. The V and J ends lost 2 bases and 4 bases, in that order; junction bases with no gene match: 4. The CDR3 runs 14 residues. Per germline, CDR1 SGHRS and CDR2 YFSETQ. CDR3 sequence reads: CASSFPGQGYEQYF. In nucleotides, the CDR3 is TGCGCCAGCAGCTTTCCGGGACAGGGATACGAGCAGTACTTC.

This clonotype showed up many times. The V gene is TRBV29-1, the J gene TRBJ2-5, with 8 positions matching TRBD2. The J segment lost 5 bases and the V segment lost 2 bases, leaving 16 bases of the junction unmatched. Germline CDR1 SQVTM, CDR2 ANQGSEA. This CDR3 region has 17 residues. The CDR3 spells CSVEPPLLADFGETQYF. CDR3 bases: TGCAGCGTTGAACCCCCTTTACTAGCGGACTTCGGGGAGACCCAGTACTTC.

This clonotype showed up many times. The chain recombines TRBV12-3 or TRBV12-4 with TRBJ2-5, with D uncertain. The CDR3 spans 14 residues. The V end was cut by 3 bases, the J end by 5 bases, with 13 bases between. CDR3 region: CASSFRLMGETQYF. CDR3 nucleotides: TGTGCCAGCAGTTTTCGCCTCATGGGGGAGACCCAGTACTTC.

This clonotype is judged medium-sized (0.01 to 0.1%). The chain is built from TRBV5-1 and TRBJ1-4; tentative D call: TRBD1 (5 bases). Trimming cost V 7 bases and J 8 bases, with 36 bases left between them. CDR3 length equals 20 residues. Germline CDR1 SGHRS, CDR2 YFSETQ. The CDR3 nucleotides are TGCGCCAGCTTCCCCCACCCGGACACCTCGTCCCGGGCGTTTAAAGAAAAACTGTTTTTT. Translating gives CASFPHPDTSSRAFKEKLFF.

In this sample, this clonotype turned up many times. CDR3 nucleotide sequence: TGCAGTGCTAGCAGGACTGAAGCTTTCTTT. Translation gives CSASRTEAFF. The rearrangement links TRBV20-1 to TRBJ1-1, with D hard to call. The germline gives CDR1 DFQATT, CDR2 SNEGSKA (reference sequence). Deletions cut 3 bases from V and 5 bases from J, with 4 bases between. The CDR3 loop spans 10 amino acids.

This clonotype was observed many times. CDR3 protein: CASSIDQGGSSEAFF. Written as DNA, the CDR3 is TGTGCCAGTAGTATAGATCAAGGTGGCTCGTCTGAAGCTTTCTTT. The chain uses TRBV19 and TRBJ1-1; D uncertain. The CDR3 runs 15 residues. The V gene's germline CDR1 is LNHDA and CDR2 SQIVND (reference sequence). Trimming took off 0 bases at V and 6 bases at J, with 14 bases between the two ends.

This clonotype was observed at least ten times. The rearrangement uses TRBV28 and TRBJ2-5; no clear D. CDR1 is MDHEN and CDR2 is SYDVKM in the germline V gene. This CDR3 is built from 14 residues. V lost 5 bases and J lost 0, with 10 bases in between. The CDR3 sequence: CASSASWDQETQYF. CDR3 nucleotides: TGTGCCAGCAGTGCCAGTTGGGACCAAGAGACCCAGTACTTC.

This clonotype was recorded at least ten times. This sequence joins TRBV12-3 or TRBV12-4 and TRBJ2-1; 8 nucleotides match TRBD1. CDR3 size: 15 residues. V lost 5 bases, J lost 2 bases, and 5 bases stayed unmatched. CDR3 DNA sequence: TGTGCCAGCAGTAAACAGGGGGACCCCTACAATGAGCAGTTCTTC. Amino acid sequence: CASSKQGDPYNEQFF.

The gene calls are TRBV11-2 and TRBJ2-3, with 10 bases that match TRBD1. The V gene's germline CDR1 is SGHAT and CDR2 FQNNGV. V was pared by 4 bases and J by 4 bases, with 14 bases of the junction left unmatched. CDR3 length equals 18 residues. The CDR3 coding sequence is TGTGCCAGCAGCTCCTCCATCTCCGGGACAGGGGTCCCAGATACGCAGTATTTT. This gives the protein CASSSSISGTGVPDTQYF.

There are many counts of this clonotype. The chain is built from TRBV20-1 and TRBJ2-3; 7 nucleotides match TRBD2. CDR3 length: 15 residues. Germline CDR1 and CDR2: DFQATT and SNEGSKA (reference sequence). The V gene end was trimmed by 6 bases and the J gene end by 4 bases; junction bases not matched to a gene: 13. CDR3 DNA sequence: TGCAGTGCCCGCCTGGTATTGGCGGGAGCAGATACGCAGTATTTT. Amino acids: CSARLVLAGADTQYF.

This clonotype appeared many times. Written as DNA, the CDR3 is TGTGCCAGCAGTCCTTCCCGTTCCCGGGACAGTCCCGAGCAGTACTTC. Its protein product is CASSPSRSRDSPEQYF. This chain connects TRBV21-1 to TRBJ2-7; the table calls TRBD1, which could not be checked here. TRBV21-1 is tagged as a pseudogene. The CDR3 covers 16 residues.

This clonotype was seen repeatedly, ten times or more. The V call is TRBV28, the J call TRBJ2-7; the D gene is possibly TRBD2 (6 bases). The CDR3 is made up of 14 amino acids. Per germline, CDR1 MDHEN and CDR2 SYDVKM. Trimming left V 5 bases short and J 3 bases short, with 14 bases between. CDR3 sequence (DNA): TGTGCCAGCAGTCCCCACGCGGGAAACTACGAGCAGTACTTC. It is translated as CASSPHAGNYEQYF.

The CDR3 nucleotides are TGTGCCAGCAGTTACGGTCCCGGGACGGAGCAGTTCTTC. Translation gives CASSYGPGTEQFF. The chain recombines TRBV6-5 with TRBJ2-1, with D possibly called TRBD1 or TRBD2 (5 bases each). Between the trimmed V and J ends, which lost 2 bases and 10 bases, there was a span of 12 bases. The CDR3 extends over 13 amino acids. Germline loops: CDR1 MNHEY, CDR2 SVGAGI.

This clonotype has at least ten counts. The CDR3 DNA sequence: TGTGCCAGCGAGTGGGGCGTACAGGGGACATTAATCTCTTACGAGCAGTACTTC. Translation gives CASEWGVQGTLISYEQYF. The rearrangement joins TRBV11-2 to TRBJ2-7, with TRBD1 identical over 7 bases. V gave up 8 bases and J gave up 4 bases; unmatched junction bases: 23. The V gene's germline CDR1 is SGHAT and CDR2 FQNNGV. CDR3 length equals 18 residues.

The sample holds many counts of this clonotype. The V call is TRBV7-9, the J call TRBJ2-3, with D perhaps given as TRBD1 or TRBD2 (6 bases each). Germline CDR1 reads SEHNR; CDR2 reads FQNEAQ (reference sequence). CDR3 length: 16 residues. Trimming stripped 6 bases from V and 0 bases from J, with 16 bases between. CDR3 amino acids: CASSNRGTPSTDTQYF. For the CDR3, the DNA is TGTGCCAGCAGTAATCGCGGGACACCAAGCACAGATACGCAGTATTTT.

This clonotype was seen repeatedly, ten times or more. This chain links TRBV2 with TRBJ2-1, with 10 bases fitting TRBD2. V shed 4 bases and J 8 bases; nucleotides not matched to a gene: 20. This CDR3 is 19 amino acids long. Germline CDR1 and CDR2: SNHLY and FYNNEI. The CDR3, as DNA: TGTGCCAGCAGTGCTACCACCATGACTAGCGGGCTTTTTTACGATGAGCAGTTCTTC. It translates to CASSATTMTSGLFYDEQFF.

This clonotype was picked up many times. CDR3 DNA sequence: TGTGCCAGCAGTCAGCCCCCCGCAGTTAGGCACGAGCAGTACTTC. This sequence encodes CASSQPPAVRHEQYF. The V call is TRBV5-5, the J call TRBJ2-7; D not resolved. The V gene lost 5 bases and the J gene lost 5 bases, with 20 bases spanning the gap. Germline CDR1 SGHKS, CDR2 YYEKEE (reference sequence). CDR3 length: 15 amino acids.

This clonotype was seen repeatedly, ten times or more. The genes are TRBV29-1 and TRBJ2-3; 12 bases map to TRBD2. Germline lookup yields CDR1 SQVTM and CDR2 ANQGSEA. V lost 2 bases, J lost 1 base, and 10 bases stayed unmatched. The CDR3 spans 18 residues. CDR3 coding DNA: TGCAGCGTTGAACTTACTAGCGGGAGGAAAGAGGGCACAGATACGCAGTATTTT. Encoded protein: CSVELTSGRKEGTDTQYF.

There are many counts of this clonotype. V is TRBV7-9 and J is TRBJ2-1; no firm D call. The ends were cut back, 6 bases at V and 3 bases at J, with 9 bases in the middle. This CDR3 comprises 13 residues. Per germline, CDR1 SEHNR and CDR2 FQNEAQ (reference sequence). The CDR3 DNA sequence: TGTGCCAGCAGATCGTTTATCTACAATGAGCAGTTCTTC. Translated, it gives CASRSFIYNEQFF.

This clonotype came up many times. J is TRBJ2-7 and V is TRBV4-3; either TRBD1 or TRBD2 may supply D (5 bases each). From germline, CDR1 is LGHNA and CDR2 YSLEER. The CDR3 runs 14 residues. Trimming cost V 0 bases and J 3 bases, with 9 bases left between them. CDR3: CASSQDRGGYEQYF. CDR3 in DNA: TGCGCCAGCAGCCAAGATCGGGGCGGCTACGAGCAGTACTTC.

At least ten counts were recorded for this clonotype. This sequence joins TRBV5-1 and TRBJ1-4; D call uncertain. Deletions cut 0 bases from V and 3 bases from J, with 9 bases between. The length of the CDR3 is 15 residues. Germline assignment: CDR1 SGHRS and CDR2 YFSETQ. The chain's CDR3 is CASSLAVLSNEKLFF. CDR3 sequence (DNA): TGCGCCAGCAGCTTGGCCGTTTTGTCTAATGAAAAACTGTTTTTT.

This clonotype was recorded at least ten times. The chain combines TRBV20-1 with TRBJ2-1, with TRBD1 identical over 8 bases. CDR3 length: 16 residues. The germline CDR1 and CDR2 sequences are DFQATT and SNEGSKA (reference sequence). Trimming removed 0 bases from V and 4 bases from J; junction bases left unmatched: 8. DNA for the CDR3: TGCAGTGCTAGAGATCGCTGGACAGGGATTTACAATGAGCAGTTCTTC. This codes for CSARDRWTGIYNEQFF.

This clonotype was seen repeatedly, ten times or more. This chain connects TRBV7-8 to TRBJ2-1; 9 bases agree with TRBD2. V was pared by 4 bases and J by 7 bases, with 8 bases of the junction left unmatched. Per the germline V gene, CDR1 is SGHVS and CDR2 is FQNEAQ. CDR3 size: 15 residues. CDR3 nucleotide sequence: TGTGCCAGCAGCTCGTCTCTAGCGGGGCGGAATGAGCAGTTCTTC. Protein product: CASSSSLAGRNEQFF.

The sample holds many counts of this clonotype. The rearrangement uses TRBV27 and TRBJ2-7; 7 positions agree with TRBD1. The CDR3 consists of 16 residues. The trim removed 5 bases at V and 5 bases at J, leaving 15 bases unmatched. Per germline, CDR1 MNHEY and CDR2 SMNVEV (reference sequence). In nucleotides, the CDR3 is TGTGCCAGCAGTCTCCGGGACAGACCCCGGGGTAACGAGCAGTACTTC. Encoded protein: CASSLRDRPRGNEQYF.